The clone carrying this TCR beta chain came up a few times. Clones were sequenced by immunoSEQ multiplex PCR, and TCRdb holds only the in-frame ones, with some missing. The data show 20,000 to 30,000 clones, about 79% seen once. This sample is drawn from a study of T cells in narcolepsy. In germline, CDR1 is SNHLY, CDR2 FYNNEI. CDR3 length: 19 residues. J was trimmed by 5 bases and V by 8 bases; bases with no gene match: 17. The specimen sequenced was CD45RA- memory CD4+ T cells from PBMCs. This TCR was recovered from a human donor with narcolepsy. The chain couples TRBV2 to TRBJ1-6; 11 bases line up with TRBD1. Here the CDR3 reads CASLRRGTGGSSDNSPLHF. DNA of the CDR3: TGTGCCAGCCTCCGTCGGGGGACAGGGGGGTCCTCGGATAATTCACCCCTCCACTTT. The variable domain in full, with the rest retrieved from reference TRBV2 and TRBJ1-6, is EPEVTQTPSHQVTQMGQEVILRCVPISNHLYFYWYRQILGQKVEFLVSFYNNEISEKSEIFDDQFSVERPDGSNFTLKIRSTKLEDSAMYFCASLRRGTGGSSDNSPLHFGNGTRLTVT.